This T cell receptor beta chain originates from a study of STAT3 mutations in large granular lymphocyte leukemia. Study results and limitations: Treatment regimens differed across patients between samplings. In T-cell large granular lymphocyte leukemia, about half of patients showed multiple immunodominant subclonotypes. In about 30% of the 18 patients, new TCR clonotypes emerged after therapy.

Note on this clone: The target antigen is unknown.

V lost 4 bases to trimming and J lost 5 bases; unmatched junction nucleotides: 5. Looked up from germline, CDR1 is SEHNR and CDR2 is FQNEAQ (reference sequence). There are 14 residues in the CDR3. Profiled with immunoSEQ multiplex PCR; TCRdb holds only in-frame clones, not every one. This sample has around 17,000 clones, with 84% found just once. This rearrangement joins TRBV7-9 to TRBJ1-1; the match to TRBD1 covers 9 bases. The sequenced material came from peripheral blood mononuclear cells. The receptor was isolated from a man in his fifties with T-cell large granular lymphocyte leukemia. Some clones in this sample may be carry-over from other donors' samples. The CDR3 region has the DNA TGTGCCAGCAGCTGGGGACAGGGTGAAACTGAAGCTTTCTTT. It translates to CASSWGQGETEAFF.